The entry that follows covers one T cell receptor beta chain sequence. V lost 5 bases to trimming and J lost 3 bases, with 5 bases between them. The CDR3 length is 12 residues. This entry belongs to a study of control samples from healthy donors and cancer patients. Using immunoSEQ multiplex PCR, the repertoire was profiled, and TCRdb retains in-frame clones only, with some absent. Here the sample spans some 99,000 clones, around nine tenths being singletons. The sample comprised blood. This chain links TRBV12-3 or TRBV12-4 with TRBJ1-5; D ambiguous. This TCR was sampled from a woman between 45 and 60 years old in good health. CDR3 sequence: CASSRSNQPQHF. CDR3 DNA sequence: TGTGCCAGCAGTCGATCCAATCAGCCCCAGCATTTT.